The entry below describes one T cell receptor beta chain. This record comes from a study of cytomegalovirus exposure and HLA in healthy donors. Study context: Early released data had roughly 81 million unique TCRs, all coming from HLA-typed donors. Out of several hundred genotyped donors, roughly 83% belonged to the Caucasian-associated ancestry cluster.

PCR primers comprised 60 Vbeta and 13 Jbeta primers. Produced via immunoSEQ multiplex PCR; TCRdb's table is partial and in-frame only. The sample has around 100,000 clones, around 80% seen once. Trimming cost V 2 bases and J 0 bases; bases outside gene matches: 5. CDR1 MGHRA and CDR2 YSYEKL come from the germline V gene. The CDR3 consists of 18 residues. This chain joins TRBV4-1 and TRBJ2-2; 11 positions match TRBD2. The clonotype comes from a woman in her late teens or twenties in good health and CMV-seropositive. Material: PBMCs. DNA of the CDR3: TGCGCCAGCAGCCAAAAATCGGGACTAGCGGCGAACACCGGGGAGCTGTTTTTT. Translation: CASSQKSGLAANTGELFF.